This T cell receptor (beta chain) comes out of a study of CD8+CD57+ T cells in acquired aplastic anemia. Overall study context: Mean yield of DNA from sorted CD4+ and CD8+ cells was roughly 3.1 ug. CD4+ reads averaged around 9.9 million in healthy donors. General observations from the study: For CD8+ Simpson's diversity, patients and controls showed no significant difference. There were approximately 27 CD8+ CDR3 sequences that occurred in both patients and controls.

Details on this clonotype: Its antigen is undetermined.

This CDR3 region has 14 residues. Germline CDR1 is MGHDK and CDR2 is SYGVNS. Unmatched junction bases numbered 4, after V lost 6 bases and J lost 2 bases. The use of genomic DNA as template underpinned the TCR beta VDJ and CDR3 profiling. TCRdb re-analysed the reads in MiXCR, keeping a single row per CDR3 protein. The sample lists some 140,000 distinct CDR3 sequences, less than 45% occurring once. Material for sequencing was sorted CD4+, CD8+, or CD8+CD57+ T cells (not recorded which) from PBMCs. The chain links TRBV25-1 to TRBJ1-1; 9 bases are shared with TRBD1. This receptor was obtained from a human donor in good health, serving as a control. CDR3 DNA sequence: TGTGCCAGCAGGGACAGGGGAATTAACACTGAAGCTTTCTTT. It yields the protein CASRDRGINTEAFF.